Sequencing of this T cell receptor beta chain was carried out in a study of monozygotic twins with inflammatory bowel disease. Whole-study results and caveats: No discrimination was achieved between different T cell subtypes. The study found lower TCRbeta diversity (inverse Simpson) in IBD patients than in healthy co-twins. IBD patients exhibited fewer clonotypes shared with other individuals than healthy twins, particularly with disease activity.

A word on this clonotype: Its target is unknown.

The CDR3 loop spans 13 amino acids. Each CDR3 protein gets one entry in TCRdb, which reprocessed the 5' RACE reads and gives no DNA. The sample shows approximately 400,000 distinct CDR3 sequences, and less than 2.5% sits with its ten largest clones. The specimen was blood. The receptor's source is a human donor with ulcerative colitis or Crohn's disease, or a healthy co-twin of an affected twin (not recorded which). The chain employs TRBV12-3 or TRBV12-4 and TRBJ2-6. The CDR3 protein is CASRHSGANVLTF.